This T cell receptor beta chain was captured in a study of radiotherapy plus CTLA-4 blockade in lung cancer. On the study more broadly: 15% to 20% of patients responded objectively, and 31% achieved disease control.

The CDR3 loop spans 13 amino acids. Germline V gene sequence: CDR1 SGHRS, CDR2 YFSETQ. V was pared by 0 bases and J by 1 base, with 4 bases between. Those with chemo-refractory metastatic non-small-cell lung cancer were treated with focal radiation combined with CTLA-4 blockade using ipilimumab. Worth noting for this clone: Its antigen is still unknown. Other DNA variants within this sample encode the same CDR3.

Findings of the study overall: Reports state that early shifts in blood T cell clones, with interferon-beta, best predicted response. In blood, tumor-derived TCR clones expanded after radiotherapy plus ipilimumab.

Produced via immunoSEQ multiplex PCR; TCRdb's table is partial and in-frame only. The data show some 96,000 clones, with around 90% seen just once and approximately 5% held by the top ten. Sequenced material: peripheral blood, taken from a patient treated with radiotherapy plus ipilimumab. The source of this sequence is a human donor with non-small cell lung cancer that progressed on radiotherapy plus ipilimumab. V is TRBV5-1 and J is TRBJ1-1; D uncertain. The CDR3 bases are TGCGCCAGCAGCTTGGCGGGGAACACTGAAGCTTTCTTT. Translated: CASSLAGNTEAFF. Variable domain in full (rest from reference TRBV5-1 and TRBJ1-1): KAGVTQTPRYLIKTRGQQVTLSCSPISGHRSVSWYQQTPGQGLQFLFEYFSETQRNKGNFPGRFSGRQFSNSRSEMNVSTLELGDSALYLCASSLAGNTEAFFGQGTRLTVV.